The T cell receptor (beta chain) described here comes from a study of OX40 agonist ivuxolimab in advanced cancers. Overall study: Clinicians treated patients with ivuxolimab, an agonistic anti-OX40 (CD134) antibody. Allowance was made for prior anti-PD-1, anti-PD-L1 or anti-CTLA-4 therapy, and roughly 39% had some. Findings and limits, study-wide: A proportion of nonresponders additionally exhibited low normalized T-cell clonal expansion.

Blood draws occurred at baseline, cycle 4 day 1, and cycle 7 day 1. Germline loops: CDR1 SGHDT, CDR2 YYEEEE. V gave up 3 bases and J gave up 1 base, with 7 bases separating them. The CDR3 length is 14 residues. Note on this clone: The antigen is undetermined.

Sequenced by immunoSEQ multiplex PCR; TCRdb stores in-frame clones only, minus some. The sample includes around 86,000 clones, approximately 84% of them seen just once. The TCR was taken from an adult with an advanced solid tumor such as melanoma, head and neck, liver or kidney cancer. The V call is TRBV5-6, the J call TRBJ2-2; D remains ambiguous. This material consisted of CD4+ or CD8+ T cells sorted from blood, taken in a trial of the OX40 agonist ivuxolimab. CDR3 residues: CASSYPGNTGELFF. CDR3 DNA sequence: TGTGCCAGCAGCTATCCAGGGAACACCGGGGAGCTGTTTTTT.